These T cell receptor beta chains were read from a single sample in a study of yellow fever vaccine responses in identical twins. From the RT-PCR reads, TCRdb called clonotypes with MiXCR, one entry per CDR3 protein. The sample lists approximately 490 distinct CDR3 sequences; less than 85% were seen once. The specimen comprised T cells from blood (PBMCs), unsorted or a sorted subset (not recorded which), sampled before or after yellow fever vaccination (not recorded which). These receptors were obtained from a woman younger than 35 who received the yellow fever vaccine. CDR3s include the opening cysteine and the closing phenylalanine or tryptophan. Each record gives: J gene, CDR3 length, V gene, CDR3 protein.

j_call: TRBJ1-2
cdr3_length: 13
v_call: TRBV6-2/TRBV6-3
cdr3_aa: CASSYDGSYGYTF

j_call: TRBJ1-1
cdr3_length: 11
v_call: TRBV13
cdr3_aa: CASRIWEGAFF

j_call: TRBJ1-1
cdr3_length: 14
v_call: TRBV15
cdr3_aa: CATSRGTDTFQAFF

j_call: TRBJ1-2
cdr3_length: 13
v_call: TRBV20-1
cdr3_aa: CSVTRQEAYGYTF

j_call: TRBJ2-1
cdr3_length: 17
v_call: TRBV10-1
cdr3_aa: CASSESIGGTHRREQFF

j_call: TRBJ2-7
cdr3_length: 13
v_call: TRBV4-1
cdr3_aa: CASSQDTHYEQYF

j_call: TRBJ2-1
cdr3_length: 15
v_call: TRBV29-1
cdr3_aa: CSVEAGASSYNEQFF

j_call: TRBJ1-3
cdr3_length: 16
v_call: TRBV29-1
cdr3_aa: CSVELGSLPSGNTIYF

j_call: TRBJ1-1
cdr3_length: 14
v_call: TRBV27
cdr3_aa: CASSFYSGRTEAFF

j_call: TRBJ2-1
cdr3_length: 17
v_call: TRBV7-9
cdr3_aa: CASSGIGTSDSYNEQFF

j_call: TRBJ2-1
cdr3_length: 15
v_call: TRBV11-3
cdr3_aa: CASSSRDISYNEQFF

j_call: TRBJ2-2
cdr3_length: 13
v_call: TRBV5-6
cdr3_aa: CASSLDSTGELFF

j_call: TRBJ2-1
cdr3_length: 14
v_call: TRBV12-5
cdr3_aa: CASVQGGSYNEQFF

j_call: TRBJ2-5
cdr3_length: 19
v_call: TRBV11-2
cdr3_aa: CASSLPRLEGTRWQETQYF

j_call: TRBJ2-7
cdr3_length: 13
v_call: TRBV13
cdr3_aa: CASSLGQVYEQYF